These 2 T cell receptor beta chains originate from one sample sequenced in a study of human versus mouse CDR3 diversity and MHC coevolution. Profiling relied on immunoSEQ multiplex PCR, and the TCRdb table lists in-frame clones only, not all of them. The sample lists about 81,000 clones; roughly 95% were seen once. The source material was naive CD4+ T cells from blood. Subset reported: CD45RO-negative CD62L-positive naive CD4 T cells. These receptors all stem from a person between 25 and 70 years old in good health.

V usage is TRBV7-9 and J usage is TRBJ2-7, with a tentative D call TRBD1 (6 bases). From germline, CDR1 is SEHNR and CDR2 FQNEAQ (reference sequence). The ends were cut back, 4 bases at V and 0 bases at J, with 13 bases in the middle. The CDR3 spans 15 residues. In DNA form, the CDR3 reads TGTGCCAGCAGCTCGAAAGGGACATTCTCCTACGAGCAGTACTTC. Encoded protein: CASSSKGTFSYEQYF. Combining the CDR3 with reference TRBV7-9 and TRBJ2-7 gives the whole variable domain DTGVSQNPRHKITKRGQNVTFRCDPISEHNRLYWYRQTLGQGPEFLTYFQNEAQLEKSRLLSDRFSAERPKGSFSTLEIQRTEQGDSAMYLCASSSKGTFSYEQYFGPGTRLTVT.

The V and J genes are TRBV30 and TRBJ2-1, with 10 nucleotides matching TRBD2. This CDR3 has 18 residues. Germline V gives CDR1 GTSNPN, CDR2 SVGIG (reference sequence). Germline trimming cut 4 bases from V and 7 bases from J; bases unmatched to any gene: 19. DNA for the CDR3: TGTGCCTGGAATAGACCGGGACTAGCGAACGTCTTCCTGAATGAGCAGTTCTTC. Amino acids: CAWNRPGLANVFLNEQFF.